This TCR beta chain was captured by sequencing in a study of T cells in localized non-small cell lung cancer. The repertoire was sequenced with immunoSEQ multiplex PCR; TCRdb's copy has only in-frame clones and lacks some. Seen here are approximately 57,000 clones, just over 85% observed once, and the top ten hold less than 6%. The V segment lost 3 bases and the J segment 8 bases; nucleotides outside the gene matches: 26. The CDR3 spans 22 residues. Germline-derived CDR1 and CDR2 are SGHVT and SQSDAQ. Findings of the study overall: Adjacent uninvolved lung tissue had the highest T cell clonality, exceeding tumor. A median of about 60 of the top 100 tumor clones appeared in adjacent lung, which was paired and uninvolved. Analysis by sequencing included only one tumor region, so heterogeneity remains possible.

Regarding this clone: Its matching antigen is unknown.

J is TRBJ2-1 and V is TRBV7-4, with 12 bases aligning to TRBD2. The TCR comes from a woman aged 35 to 75 with stage I lung adenocarcinoma. The sample was peripheral blood, taken before any cancer treatment. The CDR3 nucleotides are TGTGCCAGCAGCTTGCGTCTGTGCGGGCTAGCGGGGGGGCCGGTCTTAGATTATGAGCAGTTCTTC. Its translation is CASSLRLCGLAGGPVLDYEQFF.